This T cell receptor (beta chain) came from a study of blood T cell repertoires in COVID-19. The wider study: Sample material is recorded as cDNA or gDNA derived from T cells, B-cell-depleted T cells, or PBMCs.

V was shortened by 1 base and J by 1 base, with 8 bases between the two germline ends. Germline V lookup: CDR1 SGHNT, CDR2 YYREEE (reference sequence). The CDR3 length is 14 residues. Per the original methods: Reference gene primer amplification gave estimated nucleated cell counts. The data were produced by immunoSEQ multiplex PCR, yet TCRdb's version contains in-frame clones alone and is incomplete. V, J and clone size reflect that table, while D and trimming were determined from the DNA. The sample records about 220,000 clones, 83% being singletons. Clinical history reported by participants formed the basis on which cohorts were assigned.

The sequenced material came from PBMCs or T cells enriched from blood (not recorded which). The chain carries TRBV5-4 and TRBJ1-2; D gene uncertain. The origin of this receptor is a woman aged 40 to 49 who had been exposed to COVID-19. CDR3 sequence: CASSLSYSNYGYTF. CDR3 in DNA: TGTGCCAGCAGCTTGTCGTACAGTAACTATGGCTACACCTTC.